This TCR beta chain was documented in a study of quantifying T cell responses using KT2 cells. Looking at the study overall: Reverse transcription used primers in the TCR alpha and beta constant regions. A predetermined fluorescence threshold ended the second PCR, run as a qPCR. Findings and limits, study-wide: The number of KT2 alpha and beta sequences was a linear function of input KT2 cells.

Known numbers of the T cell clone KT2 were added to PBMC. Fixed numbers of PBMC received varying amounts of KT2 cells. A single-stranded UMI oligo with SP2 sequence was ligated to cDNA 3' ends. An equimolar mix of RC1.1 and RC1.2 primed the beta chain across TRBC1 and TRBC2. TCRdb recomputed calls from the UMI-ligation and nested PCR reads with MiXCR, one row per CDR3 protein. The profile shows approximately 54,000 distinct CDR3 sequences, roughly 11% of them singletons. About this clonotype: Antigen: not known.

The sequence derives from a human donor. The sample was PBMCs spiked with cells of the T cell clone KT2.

Here the CDR3 DNA reads TGTGCCAGCAGCTTGGTACAGGGAAGGCACACTGAAGCTTTCTTT. Protein sequence: CASSLVQGRHTEAFF. The genes are TRBV5-8 and TRBJ1-1, with D perhaps TRBD1 (6 bases). Trimming stripped 0 bases from V and 3 bases from J, with 12 bases between. The CDR3 is 15 residues long. Per germline, CDR1 SGHTS and CDR2 YDEGEE.